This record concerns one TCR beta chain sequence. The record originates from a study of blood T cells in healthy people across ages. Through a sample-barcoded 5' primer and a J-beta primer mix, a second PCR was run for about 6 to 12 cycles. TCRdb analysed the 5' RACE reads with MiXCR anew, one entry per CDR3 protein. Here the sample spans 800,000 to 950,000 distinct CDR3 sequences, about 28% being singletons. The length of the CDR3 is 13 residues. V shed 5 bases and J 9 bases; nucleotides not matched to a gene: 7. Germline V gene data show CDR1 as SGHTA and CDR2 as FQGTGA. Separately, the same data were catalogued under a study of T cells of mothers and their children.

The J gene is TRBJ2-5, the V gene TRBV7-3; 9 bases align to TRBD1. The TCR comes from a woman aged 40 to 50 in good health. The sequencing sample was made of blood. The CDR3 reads CASSADRGRPQYF. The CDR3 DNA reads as TGTGCCAGCAGCGCGGACAGGGGCCGGCCCCAGTACTTC.